A single sample is the source of the 19 T cell receptor beta chains below, sequenced in a study of T cell changes during pregnancy in multiple sclerosis. This table comes from immunoSEQ multiplex PCR, and its TCRdb copy is limited to in-frame clones, with some not included. The data contain 30,000 to 50,000 clones, about 89% of them singletons. The sequencing used CD4+ T cells from peripheral blood mononuclear cells, collected in the third trimester of pregnancy. The origin of the receptors is a female donor in good health, enrolled as a control in a pregnancy study.

The chain employs TRBV4-2 and TRBJ2-7; a weak D match, TRBD2 (6 bases). CDR1 is LGHNA and CDR2 is YNFKEQ in the germline V gene. V lost 4 bases and J lost 2, with 15 bases in between. The CDR3 contains 15 residues. The CDR3, as DNA: TGTGCCAGCAGCCGGAACGGGGGAGTAACCTACGAGCAGTACTTC. Translated: CASSRNGGVTYEQYF.

V and J are TRBV10-3 and TRBJ2-5; 9 bases are shared with TRBD2. With V trimmed by 2 bases and J by 2 bases, 6 bases remained unmatched. The CDR3 runs 16 residues. The V gene's germline CDR1 is ENHRY and CDR2 SYGVKD. DNA of the CDR3: TGTGCCATCAGTGAGGGGGTAGCGGGGGCTCAAGAGACCCAGTACTTC. Its translation: CAISEGVAGAQETQYF.

The sample holds a few counts of this clone. The chain joins TRBV4-1 to TRBJ1-5; weak D call: TRBD1 (6 bases). Deletions cut 4 bases from V and 1 base from J, with 14 bases between. This CDR3 is 16 amino acids long. Germline assignment: CDR1 MGHRA and CDR2 YSYEKL. The CDR3 protein is CASSRFWTVSNQPQHF. The CDR3 coding sequence is TGCGCCAGCAGCCGATTTTGGACAGTGAGCAATCAGCCCCAGCATTTT.

CDR3 DNA sequence: TGTGCCAGTAGGGCGGCTAGTCAAGAGACCCAGTACTTC. Amino acids: CASRAASQETQYF. The V call is TRBV19, the J call TRBJ2-5; D call uncertain. Germline CDR1 LNHDA, CDR2 SQIVND (reference sequence). This CDR3 is built from 13 residues. V was shortened by 6 bases and J by 2 bases, with 10 bases between the two germline ends. Variable domain in full (rest from reference TRBV19 and TRBJ2-5): DGGITQSPKYLFRKEGQNVTLSCEQNLNHDAMYWYRQDPGQGLRLIYYSQIVNDFQKGDIAEGYSVSREKKESFPLTVTSAQKNPTAFYLCASRAASQETQYFGPGTRLLVL.

This chain links TRBV19 with TRBJ2-5; D call uncertain. V gave up 3 bases and J gave up 5 bases, with 13 bases separating them. The CDR3 consists of 14 residues. CDR1 and CDR2 (germline): LNHDA, SQIVND (reference sequence). The CDR3 here is CASSIGSRWETQYF. The CDR3 nucleotides are TGTGCCAGTAGTATCGGTTCCAGGTGGGAGACCCAGTACTTC.

This clone was counted once. V and J are TRBV5-1 and TRBJ2-6; D uncertain. Germline CDR1 SGHRS, CDR2 YFSETQ. The germline V and J ends were trimmed by 6 bases and 0 bases, with 7 bases remaining between them. This CDR3 is built from 14 residues. CDR3 amino acids: CASTSLSGANVLTF. Here the CDR3 DNA reads TGCGCCAGCACCTCCCTCTCTGGGGCCAACGTCCTGACTTTC. Variable domain in full (rest from reference TRBV5-1 and TRBJ2-6): KAGVTQTPRYLIKTRGQQVTLSCSPISGHRSVSWYQQTPGQGLQFLFEYFSETQRNKGNFPGRFSGRQFSNSRSEMNVSTLELGDSALYLCASTSLSGANVLTFGAGSRLTVL.

The genes are TRBV14 and TRBJ2-7; possibly TRBD1 for D (5 bases). The CDR3 is 15 residues long. V lost 3 bases and J 0 bases, leaving 12 bases between the germline ends. Looked up from germline, CDR1 is SGHDN and CDR2 is FVKESK. The CDR3 bases are TGTGCCAGCAGCCACTTTTTTGACAGCTCCTACGAGCAGTACTTC. Its translation is CASSHFFDSSYEQYF.

In this sample, this clone turned up once. This rearrangement joins TRBV19 to TRBJ2-5; TRBD2 matches 10 bases. Germline V gene data show CDR1 as LNHDA and CDR2 as SQIVND (reference sequence). The V gene end was trimmed by 6 bases and the J gene end by 1 base; junction bases not matched to a gene: 5. The CDR3 length is 15 residues. DNA for the CDR3: TGTGCCAGTAGCCGCACTAGCGGGGCCCAAGAGACCCAGTACTTC. Protein: CASSRTSGAQETQYF.

V usage is TRBV18 and J usage is TRBJ2-6; 7 bases are shared with TRBD1. From germline, CDR1 is KGHSH and CDR2 LQKENI. This CDR3 has 16 amino acids. V trimming: 4 bases; J trimming: 0 bases; junction bases outside the gene matches: 3. The CDR3 DNA reads TGTGCCAGCTCACTAAGGACAGGCTCTGGGGCCAACGTCCTGACTTTC. Protein: CASSLRTGSGANVLTF.

The chain combines TRBV28 with TRBJ2-7; D is undetermined. The CDR3 is 12 amino acids. Germline V gene data show CDR1 as MDHEN and CDR2 as SYDVKM. Trimming took 1 base from V and 4 from J, leaving 5 bases between them. The CDR3 is CASSLSNYEQYF. CDR3 in DNA: TGTGCCAGCAGTTTATCCAATTACGAGCAGTACTTC.

The V and J genes are TRBV5-1 and TRBJ1-6, with 7 bases fitting TRBD1. The CDR3 totals 12 residues. CDR1 and CDR2 from the germline V gene are SGHRS and YFSETQ. V lost 7 bases, J lost 9 bases, and 4 bases stayed unmatched. CDR3 amino acids: CASSWTGSPLHF. The CDR3 region has the DNA TGCGCCAGCTCATGGACAGGTTCACCCCTCCACTTT.

This clone was seen once. The chain couples TRBV19 to TRBJ2-1; 9 bases match TRBD1. The CDR3 has 16 residues. V trimming: 4 bases; J trimming: 7 bases; junction bases outside the gene matches: 11. Germline CDR1 is LNHDA and CDR2 is SQIVND (reference sequence). The CDR3 loop is CASSNVQGAEMNEQFF. The CDR3, as DNA: TGTGCCAGTAGTAATGTACAGGGGGCAGAAATGAATGAGCAGTTCTTC.

The chain uses TRBV4-1 and TRBJ1-1, with D maybe TRBD1 (5 bases). In germline, CDR1 is MGHRA, CDR2 YSYEKL. The ends were cut back, 0 bases at V and 3 bases at J, with 8 bases in the middle. The CDR3 sequence is 14 residues long. The CDR3 is CASSQEVGDTEAFF. DNA for the CDR3: TGCGCCAGCAGCCAAGAAGTAGGGGACACTGAAGCTTTCTTT.

V is TRBV28 and J is TRBJ2-5; possible D gene TRBD2, 5 bases. The CDR3 length is 13 residues. Germline CDR1 MDHEN, CDR2 SYDVKM. V was cut by 3 bases and J by 7 bases, with 12 bases left in between. Here the CDR3 reads CASSFRPAGTQYF. The CDR3, as DNA: TGTGCCAGCAGTTTTCGCCCCGCGGGGACCCAGTACTTC.

The chain recombines TRBV18 with TRBJ2-2; D call uncertain. The CDR3 spans 15 residues. From germline, CDR1 is KGHSH and CDR2 LQKENI. The V gene lost 1 base and the J gene lost 0 bases, with 6 bases spanning the gap. In DNA, the CDR3 is TGTGCCAGCTCACCACAGGAGTCGAACACCGGGGAGCTGTTTTTT. Translating it yields CASSPQESNTGELFF.

V gene TRBV6-1 combines with J gene TRBJ2-5; 7 nucleotides align to TRBD1. This CDR3 is built from 12 residues. The V gene end was trimmed by 6 bases and the J gene end by 5 bases; junction bases not matched to a gene: 3. In germline, CDR1 is MNHNS, CDR2 SASEGT. CDR3 residues: CASRQGWETQYF. The CDR3 bases are TGTGCCAGCAGACAGGGGTGGGAGACCCAGTACTTC.

The V gene is TRBV7-3, the J gene TRBJ2-3, with D possibly being TRBD1 (6 bases). Germline assignment: CDR1 SGHTA and CDR2 FQGTGA. Trimming removed 4 bases at V and 2 bases at J, with 10 bases between. The CDR3 sequence is 14 residues long. This CDR3 reads CASSSGHNTDTQYF. In DNA, the CDR3 is TGTGCCAGCAGCTCGGGACACAACACAGATACGCAGTATTTT. Looking up the rest from reference TRBV7-3 and TRBJ2-3 gives the full variable domain: GAGVSQTPSNKVTEKGKYVELRCDPISGHTALYWYRQSLGQGPEFLIYFQGTGAADDSGLPNDRFFAVRPEGSVSTLKIQRTERGDSAVYLCASSSGHNTDTQYFGPGTRLTVL.

The chain couples TRBV11-3 to TRBJ2-1; possibly TRBD2 for D (6 bases). Germline loops: CDR1 SGHNT, CDR2 YENEEA. The ends were cut back, 1 base at V and 4 bases at J, with 14 bases in the middle. The CDR3 extends over 16 amino acids. The CDR3 protein is CASSLVTQGRYNEQFF. In nucleotides, the CDR3 is TGTGCCAGCAGCTTAGTTACACAAGGGAGGTACAATGAGCAGTTCTTC.

This CDR3 is CASSVGRIEKLFF. CDR3 DNA: TGTGCCAGCAGTGTAGGCAGGATCGAAAAACTGTTTTTT. The genes are TRBV2 and TRBJ1-4; D ambiguous. The germline CDR1 and CDR2 sequences are SNHLY and FYNNEI. Trimming cost V 4 bases and J 8 bases, with 11 bases left between them. The CDR3 spans 13 residues.